This T cell receptor beta chain was identified during a study of cytomegalovirus exposure and HLA in healthy donors. Researchers ran the PCR with 60 Vbeta and 13 Jbeta primers. In the study's own analysis: A later analysis counted 65 million to 95 million unique TCR beta chains, around 10 million shared. The data were produced by immunoSEQ multiplex PCR, yet TCRdb's version contains in-frame clones alone and is incomplete. The V and J calls and clone size come from that table; D and trimming were worked out from the DNA. The repertoire holds 90,000 to 140,000 clones, with approximately 80% as singletons. The germline gives CDR1 LNHDA, CDR2 SQIVND (reference sequence). The germline V and J ends were trimmed by 8 bases and 7 bases, with 11 bases remaining between them. The CDR3 sequence is 11 residues long.

Sequencing was carried out using PBMCs. The TCR sequence derives from a man aged 25-45 years in good health and CMV-seronegative. The V gene is TRBV19, the J gene TRBJ2-5; D is perhaps TRBD2 (5 bases). The CDR3 nucleotides are TGTGCCAGTGGGGTGGCGGGGACCCAGTACTTC. Translated, it gives CASGVAGTQYF. The full variable domain, completed using reference TRBV19 and TRBJ2-5, is DGGITQSPKYLFRKEGQNVTLSCEQNLNHDAMYWYRQDPGQGLRLIYYSQIVNDFQKGDIAEGYSVSREKKESFPLTVTSAQKNPTAFYLCASGVAGTQYFGPGTRLLVL.